The present entry profiles one T cell receptor (beta chain) with its context. This clonotype was recorded at least ten times. The target of this receptor is not known. No base qualities exist here, and no much larger clone lies one base off it. The record originates from a study of regulatory T cells in long-lasting Graves disease (dated by TCRdb to the early 2020s). Study-wide context: In the newly diagnosed Graves' disease group, patients had been taking antithyroid drugs for less than 3 months. This study used TCR sequencing and RNA sequencing of peripheral blood to compare persistent Graves' disease patients against newly diagnosed Graves' disease patients. A total of roughly 35 samples underwent TCR sequencing: some 13 from persistent and around 20 from newly diagnosed Graves' disease patients. The study was conducted in China and was registered as a clinical trial.

The time point label, as the study defines it: newly diagnosed GD, antithyroid drugs for less than 3 months. RNA was extracted from PBMCs in TRIzol for both TCR sequencing and RNA sequencing. The diagnosis of Graves' disease was made according to American Thyroid Association guidelines. The patients came from an endocrinology department in Xi'an, China. Each patient gave 9 to 10 milliliters of peripheral blood, collected in an EDTA anticoagulant tube. Ficoll Paque Plus density gradient separation was used to isolate PBMCs, and no additional T cell sorting was done. An Agilent 2100 Bioanalyzer and agarose gel were used to assess RNA quality, and a NanoDrop 2000 was used to measure RNA concentration. Broader findings and caveats from the paper: Sequencing and analysis were restricted to the TCR beta chain. The small sample size was acknowledged by the authors as a limitation that may reduce accuracy. Because the primary lesion, thyroid tissue, could not be accessed, the study looked at peripheral blood alone. Compared with newly diagnosed patients, patients with persistent Graves' disease had lower TCR Shannon entropy and fewer highly expanded clones, which suggests clonal expansion. Persistent patients shared more public clonotypes among themselves (approximately 2,500) than newly diagnosed patients did (roughly 920).

Library prep was done by multiplex PCR. TCRdb shows the sequencer as Illumina HiSeq 4000. TCR beta libraries were built with iRepertoire HTBI primers and Arm-PCR amplification of CDR3 regions. Before sequencing, the PCR products went through gel purification. The original pipeline was this. Gene usage analysis of CDR3 amino acid clonotypes used the 50 to 70 TRBV and around 13 TRBJ segments found across samples. COPE and FqMerger were used to merge filtered high-quality paired reads into contigs. BLAST was used to align contigs to IMGT TRBV, TRBD and TRBJ reference genes, and CDR3 was defined according to IMGT. Any clonotype with a frequency above 0.1% was classified as a highly expanded clone. Repertoire diversity was measured by Shannon entropy, and V-J evenness by the Gini coefficient. Clonotypes shared by more than one individual were considered public. In TCRdb, the public reads were trimmed at Q25 with fastp and aligned with MiXCR, with productive beta chains retained. CDR3 protein duplicates are merged, each entry listing the most common genes and DNA. The V and J calls and clone size come from TCRdb's table, not from the authors' own analysis. The sample profile shows approximately 460,000 distinct CDR3 sequences; roughly 15% of them were found once. The ten top clones hold about 11% of the sample.

The sample was also reused in another study, on T cells in Graves' hyperthyroidism and ophthalmopathy. Per that second paper: Graves' hyperthyroidism was defined as stable when no progression to ophthalmopathy occurred over 18 months of follow-up. Hyperthyroidism patients were newly diagnosed, with disease duration under 2 months, and aged 18 to 65 years. Any patient with an uncontrolled infection, another autoimmune disease, pregnancy or lactation was excluded. Diagnoses were established on the basis of clinical symptoms, serum thyroxine and TRAb, thyroid ultrasound, and orbital computed tomography. For the first round of RT-PCR on the TCR CDR3, the HTBI primer set was used together with the Qiagen OneStep RT-PCR kit. Blood samples also contained most of the expanded thyroid clonotypes (frequency above 0.001), which suggests that blood repertoires may reflect thyroid immune responses. A model built on a 13 V-J signature distinguished ophthalmopathy from stable hyperthyroidism, reaching around 90% sensitivity and approximately 81% specificity in cross-validation and 80%/75% in testing. In validation, the model predicted progression to ophthalmopathy a median of around 6.5 months before onset, with about 64% sensitivity and roughly 77% specificity. A discovery cohort of around 98 patients, 43 with Graves' ophthalmopathy and approximately 55 with stable Graves' hyperthyroidism, was used to find distinguishing TCR V-J signatures. Whether ophthalmopathy could be predicted prospectively was tested in an independent validation cohort made up of 18 hyperthyroidism patients plus 17 patients who later progressed to ophthalmopathy. The 75 to 100 discovery patients were divided at random into training and test sets in a 7:3 ratio. In addition, the study compared T-cell repertoires in thyroid tissue and in blood from five to seven Graves' hyperthyroidism patients. After blood sampling, hyperthyroidism patients were treated with methimazole at a starting dose of 30 mg daily, and ophthalmopathy patients were treated with high-dose intravenous methylprednisolone. The libraries were constructed in a second round of multiplex PCR and then size-selected and purified. The libraries were sequenced on an Illumina HiSeq2000 using paired-end 100 bp reads. SOAPnuke was used to process the raw data, removing reads that contained adapters or uncalled bases, had a mean Phred below 15, or lacked an exact match to the constant primer or identifier. COPE v1.2.5 was used to merge the high-quality paired reads, and each unique nucleotide sequence was defined as a clonotype. Clonotypes were aligned to IMGT TRBV, TRBD and TRBJ reference segments using MiTCR v1.1. Only V-J combinations with frequency above 0.0001, covering roughly 99% of repertoires, were analysed. The TCS score was defined as F50 (clonal expansion) divided by E x V (chaos), with BLOSUM62-based TCRdist calculated between CDR3 peptides within each V-J. Welch's t-statistics and random forest reduced some 510 V-J features to 13, which were used in a naive Bayes classifier (R e1071). No statistical method was used to fix the sample size in advance, and group allocation was not hidden from the investigators. The paper reports TCR Vbeta CDR3 sequencing of roughly 140 peripheral blood samples: some 41 ophthalmopathy, roughly 80 hyperthyroidism and 17 progressor patients.

The sample consisted of peripheral blood mononuclear cells (PBMCs), taken at new diagnosis, from a patient treated with antithyroid drugs. The sequence was obtained from a woman aged 30 to 39 with Graves disease. Donor details come from another sample of the same person, matched by shared clones.

At the DNA level, the sequence is TGTGCCAGCAGTCACCTCGGACTAGCCCCCTACGAGCAGTACTTC. Its product reads: CASSHLGLAPYEQYF. The rearranged chain carries TRBV6-2 or TRBV6-3 and TRBJ2-7, with 8 middle bases fitting TRBD2. After removal of 5 bases from V and 2 bases from J, the junction retains 8 bases not matched to a gene. The CDR3 contains 15 residues, cysteine and phenylalanine counted. Here the CDR3 DNA is all that survives: 45 bases in frame from base 1. CDR1 and CDR2 were assigned from the germline V gene as MNHEY and SVGEGT.